The 22 T cell receptor beta chains given below trace back to one sample, sequenced in a study of blood T cell repertoires in COVID-19. The data were produced by immunoSEQ multiplex PCR, yet TCRdb's version contains in-frame clones alone and is incomplete. The table shows 250,000 to 300,000 clones, with approximately 91% occurring only once. Sequenced input: PBMCs or T cells enriched from blood (not recorded which). These receptors came from a human donor in a cohort exposed to, infected with or recovered from COVID-19 (not recorded which). The donor label of this sample is uncertain.

The V call is TRBV9, the J call TRBJ2-3, with 8 nucleotides matching TRBD2. The CDR3 loop spans 13 amino acids. Germline V gives CDR1 SGDLS, CDR2 YYNGEE. V lost 4 bases to trimming and J lost 4 bases; unmatched junction nucleotides: 2. In nucleotides, the CDR3 is TGTGCCAGCAGCCCCGGGGGGGCAGATACGCAGTATTTT. Amino acid sequence: CASSPGGADTQYF.

J is TRBJ1-1 and V is TRBV18; tentative D call: TRBD1 (5 bases). Trimming removed 8 bases at V and 1 base at J, with 11 bases between. The CDR3 consists of 13 residues. Looked up from germline, CDR1 is KGHSH and CDR2 is LQKENI. The chain's CDR3 is CASTGLRNTEAFF. The CDR3 DNA is TGTGCCAGCACGGGACTTAGGAACACTGAAGCTTTCTTT.

The chain is built from TRBV19 and TRBJ1-2; 7 bases align to TRBD1. After removal of 5 bases from V and 2 bases from J, the junction contained 5 bases not matched to a gene. There are 14 residues in the CDR3. The germline gives CDR1 LNHDA, CDR2 SQIVND (reference sequence). The CDR3: CASSSQGLNYGYTF. DNA of the CDR3: TGTGCCAGTAGTTCACAGGGGCTCAACTATGGCTACACCTTC.

This chain joins TRBV18 and TRBJ1-5; the D is unclear. Trimming shortened V by 3 bases and J by 1 base, and 7 bases separated the two germline ends. Per the germline V gene, CDR1 is KGHSH and CDR2 is LQKENI. CDR3 length: 14 amino acids. The CDR3 spells CASSPGESNQPQHF. CDR3 DNA sequence: TGTGCCAGCTCACCTGGAGAAAGCAATCAGCCCCAGCATTTT.

The chain employs TRBV4-1 and TRBJ1-2; TRBD1 aligns across 7 bases. CDR1 MGHRA and CDR2 YSYEKL come from the germline V gene. With V trimmed by 1 base and J by 3 bases, 11 bases remained unmatched. The CDR3 runs to 17 residues. CDR3 in amino acids: CASSQVEGARVYYGYTF. Here the CDR3 DNA reads TGCGCCAGCAGCCAAGTGGAGGGGGCGAGGGTTTACTATGGCTACACCTTC.

V and J are TRBV7-2 and TRBJ2-5; 9 nucleotides agree with TRBD2. This CDR3 comprises 15 residues. V was clipped by 5 bases and J by 5 bases; unmatched bases: 9. Germline values: CDR1 SGHTA, CDR2 FQGNSA. The CDR3 spells CASSPGRGGLETQYF. CDR3 nucleotide sequence: TGTGCCAGCAGCCCGGGGCGGGGGGGCCTGGAGACCCAGTACTTC.

This chain uses TRBV11-2 with TRBJ1-4; 7 nucleotides line up with TRBD1. The germline gives CDR1 SGHAT, CDR2 FQNNGV. The CDR3 sequence is 19 residues long. The trim removed 1 base at V and 7 bases at J, leaving 18 bases unmatched. CDR3 DNA: TGTGCCAGCAGCTTAGTGACTAGTTGGGACAGCCCTAATCTTGAAAAACTGTTTTTT. It encodes CASSLVTSWDSPNLEKLFF.

Note on this clone: The junction departs from germline at one end; a sequencing error may be responsible. The rearrangement uses TRBV5-4 and TRBJ2-1, with 11 bases that match TRBD1. The CDR3 contains 16 residues. Germline V gene lookup returns CDR1 SGHNT and CDR2 YYREEE (reference sequence). CDR3 protein: CASSLGGTGGRNEQFF. The CDR3, as DNA: TGTGCCAGCAGTTTGGGGGGGACAGGGGGTAGAAATGAGCAGTTCTTC.

This clone appeared once. The chain couples TRBV6-5 to TRBJ2-5; D perhaps matches TRBD2 (5 bases). The V end lost 9 bases, the J end lost 5 bases, and 16 bases lay between the germline ends. The germline CDR1 and CDR2 sequences are MNHEY and SVGAGI. There are 13 residues in the CDR3. The CDR3 sequence is CASERRPGETQYF. Written as DNA, the CDR3 is TGTGCCAGTGAGCGAAGGCCGGGGGAGACCCAGTACTTC.

V is TRBV24-1 and J is TRBJ2-2; 8 nucleotides agree with TRBD1. CDR1 and CDR2 from the germline V gene are KGHDR and SFDVKD. CDR3 length: 15 amino acids. The ends lost 6 bases at V and 1 base at J; junction bases unmatched: 3. CDR3 protein: CATSTGTGNTGELFF. In DNA form, the CDR3 reads TGTGCCACCAGTACCGGGACAGGGAACACCGGGGAGCTGTTTTTT.

The gene calls are TRBV30 and TRBJ2-3, with TRBD2 matching over 8 bases. The germline CDR1 and CDR2 sequences are GTSNPN and SVGIG (reference sequence). Losses at the gene ends were 1 base for V and 4 bases for J; bases not matched to a gene: 7. CDR3 size: 15 residues. The CDR3 nucleotides are TGTGCCTGGAGTGCGCTAGCGGGTGTGTCAGATACGCAGTATTTT. Translated: CAWSALAGVSDTQYF. The full variable domain, in which reference TRBV30 and TRBJ2-3 provide the parts outside the CDR3, is SQTIHQWPATLVQPVGSPLSLECTVEGTSNPNLYWYRQAAGRGLQLLFYSVGIGQISSEVPQNLSASRPQDRQFILSSKKLLLSDSGFYLCAWSALAGVSDTQYFGPGTRLTVL.

The J gene is TRBJ2-3, the V gene TRBV9, with 8 positions matching TRBD1. Per germline, CDR1 SGDLS and CDR2 YYNGEE. CDR3 size: 15 residues. The junction had 3 bases not matched to a gene; V was cut back by 1 base and J by 2 bases. CDR3 residues: CASSVQGAFTDTQYF. In nucleotides, the CDR3 is TGTGCCAGCAGCGTACAGGGGGCGTTCACAGATACGCAGTATTTT.

The rearrangement uses TRBV12-5 and TRBJ1-3; the match to TRBD1 covers 8 bases. CDR1 is LGHNT and CDR2 is FRNRAP in the germline V gene. Trimming at V came to 1 base and at J to 7 bases, leaving 9 bases not matched to a gene. This CDR3 has 16 residues. CDR3 sequence (DNA): TGTGCTAGTGGTTTGGGACAGGGGACGTCCTTGAACACCATATATTTT. Protein: CASGLGQGTSLNTIYF.

The rearrangement joins TRBV24-1 to TRBJ2-4, with TRBD1 identical over 7 bases. V was pared by 1 base and J by 0 bases, with 5 bases of the junction left unmatched. Germline V gene lookup returns CDR1 KGHDR and CDR2 SFDVKD. CDR3 size: 17 residues. CDR3 sequence: CATSDFRQGPAKNIQYF. The CDR3 region has the DNA TGTGCCACCAGTGATTTCCGACAGGGACCAGCCAAAAACATTCAGTACTTC.

The chain employs TRBV5-6 and TRBJ1-1; no clear D gene. V dropped 5 bases and J dropped 1 base, with 12 bases sitting between them. The germline gives CDR1 SGHDT, CDR2 YYEEEE. This CDR3 spans 14 amino acids. The CDR3: CASSGPFTNTEAFF. The CDR3 DNA is TGTGCCAGCAGTGGGCCATTTACGAACACTGAAGCTTTCTTT.

The chain combines TRBV30 with TRBJ1-1; 7 nucleotides line up with TRBD1. This CDR3 is built from 12 residues. The ends lost 3 bases at V and 5 bases at J; junction bases unmatched: 3. Looked up from germline, CDR1 is GTSNPN and CDR2 is SVGIG (reference sequence). The CDR3 DNA is TGTGCCTGGAGGGCACAGGGGACTGAAGCTTTCTTT. As protein: CAWRAQGTEAFF.

The chain uses TRBV2 and TRBJ2-3, with TRBD2 identical over 12 bases. This CDR3 spans 17 amino acids. Germline lookup yields CDR1 SNHLY and CDR2 FYNNEI. The V and J ends lost 8 bases and 2 bases, in that order; junction bases with no gene match: 11. CDR3 loop: CASGGLAGSRYTDTQYF. CDR3 nucleotide sequence: TGTGCCAGCGGTGGACTAGCGGGGTCTCGCTACACAGATACGCAGTATTTT. The whole variable domain, remainder taken from reference TRBV2 and TRBJ2-3, is EPEVTQTPSHQVTQMGQEVILRCVPISNHLYFYWYRQILGQKVEFLVSFYNNEISEKSEIFDDQFSVERPDGSNFTLKIRSTKLEDSAMYFCASGGLAGSRYTDTQYFGPGTRLTVL.

The chain has TRBV19 and TRBJ1-1, with TRBD1 matching over 8 bases. CDR1 is LNHDA and CDR2 is SQIVND in the germline V gene (reference sequence). V was pared by 9 bases and J by 5 bases, with 11 bases of the junction left unmatched. The CDR3 loop spans 14 amino acids. CDR3 loop: CASRTAGGMTEAFF. As DNA, the CDR3 is TGTGCCAGCCGAACGGCAGGGGGCATGACTGAAGCTTTCTTT.

The chain links TRBV5-4 to TRBJ2-3; a possible D gene is TRBD2 (7 bases). CDR3 length equals 16 residues. Germline loops: CDR1 SGHNT, CDR2 YYREEE (reference sequence). V lost 0 bases, J lost 2 bases, and 13 bases lay in between. The chain's CDR3 is CASSLGLAGATDTQYF. CDR3 nucleotide sequence: TGTGCCAGCAGCTTGGGACTTGCGGGGGCCACAGATACGCAGTATTTT. Variable domain in full (rest from reference TRBV5-4 and TRBJ2-3): ETGVTQSPTHLIKTRGQQVTLRCSSQSGHNTVSWYQQALGQGPQFIFQYYREEENGRGNFPPRFSGLQFPNYSSELNVNALELDDSALYLCASSLGLAGATDTQYFGPGTRLTVL.

This clone was picked up a small number of times. The chain joins TRBV7-9 to TRBJ2-7; the match to TRBD1 covers 8 bases. The germline V gene has CDR1 SEHNR and CDR2 FQNEAQ (reference sequence). Trimming took 3 bases from V and 1 from J; bases not matched to a gene: 8. This CDR3 has 16 residues. Here the CDR3 DNA reads TGTGCCAGCAGCTTCTTGAGACAGGGGACATCCTACGAGCAGTACTTC. Amino acid sequence: CASSFLRQGTSYEQYF.

This chain uses TRBV2 with TRBJ1-6, with D possibly matching TRBD1 (5 bases). Trimming pared 3 bases from V and 5 bases from J, leaving 14 bases between. Germline V gives CDR1 SNHLY, CDR2 FYNNEI. The CDR3 consists of 16 residues. The DNA of the CDR3 is TGTGCCAGCAGTGAGTCTTACAGGCGAGATAATTCACCCCTCCACTTT. It codes for CASSESYRRDNSPLHF.

This clone has a handful of counts. The rearrangement joins TRBV11-2 to TRBJ1-5, with unresolved D. The V end lost 0 bases, the J end lost 0 bases, and 6 bases lay between the germline ends. CDR1 SGHAT and CDR2 FQNNGV come from the germline V gene. The CDR3 spans 15 residues. CDR3: CASSLDVNSNQPQHF. CDR3 sequence (DNA): TGTGCCAGCAGCTTAGACGTTAATAGCAATCAGCCCCAGCATTTT.